A single sample is the source of the 26 T cell receptor beta chains below, sequenced in a study of blood T cell repertoires in COVID-19 (dated by TCRdb to the early 2020s). Libraries were prepared through the immunoSEQ multiplex PCR assay. Here the immuneACCESS table is served through TCRdb, limited to in-frame sequences with V and J called. Missing clones are a known gap in these copies; in checked studies unresolved V genes cover under half, and the rest lacks a known reason. The sample table lists 200,000 to 250,000 clones, 85% to 90% of them with a count of one. Of the sample, roughly 2.7% falls within the top ten clones. Material for sequencing was peripheral blood. These receptors came from a man aged 30-40 years with COVID-19, enrolled during active disease.

The rearrangement uses TRBV11-2 and TRBJ2-1, with TRBD1 as a possible D gene (5 bases). Germline CDR1 is SGHAT and CDR2 is FQNNGV. The CDR3 totals 15 residues. The germline V and J ends were trimmed by 0 bases and 3 bases, with 9 bases remaining between them. The CDR3 loop is CASSLDAGNYNEQFF. For the CDR3, the DNA is TGTGCCAGCAGCTTAGATGCAGGGAACTACAATGAGCAGTTCTTC. Together with reference TRBV11-2 and TRBJ2-1, the CDR3 gives the full variable domain: EAGVAQSPRYKIIEKRQSVAFWCNPISGHATLYWYQQILGQGPKLLIQFQNNGVVDDSQLPKDRFSAERLKGVDSTLKIQPAKLEDSAVYLCASSLDAGNYNEQFFGPGTRLTVL.

This chain connects TRBV30 to TRBJ1-4; the D gene is possibly TRBD1 (5 bases). Deletions cut 5 bases from V and 0 bases from J, with 16 bases between. Germline lookup yields CDR1 GTSNPN and CDR2 SVGIG (reference sequence). CDR3 length: 16 amino acids. The chain's CDR3 is CAWEDPGQATNEKLFF. CDR3 nucleotides: TGTGCCTGGGAGGATCCCGGACAAGCAACTAATGAAAAACTGTTTTTT.

This chain joins TRBV4-2 and TRBJ1-5; 7 bases align to TRBD1. CDR3 size: 16 residues. Trimming cost V 5 bases and J 4 bases; bases outside gene matches: 11. Germline lookup yields CDR1 LGHNA and CDR2 YNFKEQ. CDR3 sequence reads: CASSSSLATGNQPQHF. The CDR3 DNA sequence: TGTGCCAGCAGCTCAAGTCTGGCGACAGGGAATCAGCCCCAGCATTTT.

This clone was detected once. The chain uses TRBV28 and TRBJ1-2, with 7 bases identical to TRBD1. CDR1 is MDHEN and CDR2 is SYDVKM in the germline V gene. The CDR3 has 14 residues. The J segment lost 4 bases and the V segment lost 6 bases, leaving 8 bases of the junction unmatched. CDR3 loop: CASSQDRRIYGYTF. The DNA for the CDR3 is TGTGCCAGCAGCCAGGACAGGCGAATCTATGGCTACACCTTC.

V is TRBV7-9 and J is TRBJ1-4, with 9 bases identical to TRBD1. CDR1 is SEHNR, CDR2 FQNEAQ, per germline (reference sequence). This CDR3 has 14 amino acids. V lost 1 base and J lost 12; bases outside the gene matches: 6. The CDR3: CASSLDRGHRELFF. CDR3 in DNA: TGTGCCAGCAGCTTAGACAGGGGGCACAGGGAACTGTTTTTT.

This sequence joins TRBV5-6 and TRBJ1-6, with D hard to call. Deletions cut 4 bases from V and 8 bases from J, with 16 bases between. This CDR3 has 15 residues. Germline CDR1 is SGHDT and CDR2 is YYEEEE. The CDR3 loop reads CASSPRELVDSPLHF. The CDR3 DNA sequence: TGTGCCAGCAGCCCCCGGGAACTCGTCGATTCACCCCTCCACTTT.

The chain joins TRBV27 to TRBJ2-7; 8 bases are shared with TRBD1. Per germline, CDR1 MNHEY and CDR2 SMNVEV (reference sequence). Unmatched junction bases numbered 22, after V lost 6 bases and J lost 9 bases. This CDR3 spans 17 amino acids. CDR3 sequence (DNA): TGTGCCAGCAGCAAAACGACAGGGGCCTTTACCTACGGGGGGCAGTACTTC. Protein sequence: CASSKTTGAFTYGGQYF.

The rearrangement joins TRBV12-3 or TRBV12-4 to TRBJ2-1, with D unresolved. V gave up 4 bases and J gave up 5 bases, with 9 bases separating them. This CDR3 is built from 13 residues. Written as DNA, the CDR3 is TGTGCCAGCAGTTATAGCTACCACAATGAGCAGTTCTTC. It codes for CASSYSYHNEQFF.

This chain joins TRBV7-2 and TRBJ1-6, with TRBD1 matching 9 bases. This CDR3 has 16 residues. From germline, CDR1 is SGHTA and CDR2 FQGNSA. V gave up 5 bases and J gave up 7 bases; unmatched junction bases: 9. The CDR3 DNA follows: TGTGCCAGCAGCCTACAGGGGGCTAATGGGAATTCACCCCTCCACTTT. It is translated as CASSLQGANGNSPLHF.

The J gene is TRBJ2-7, the V gene TRBV4-2, with D perhaps TRBD2 (6 bases). Germline V gives CDR1 LGHNA, CDR2 YNFKEQ. V lost 0 bases and J lost 3, with 12 bases in between. CDR3 length: 15 amino acids. CDR3 DNA: TGTGCCAGCAGCCAAGATGTGGCGGGGCACTACGAGCAGTACTTC. As protein: CASSQDVAGHYEQYF.

The V and J genes are TRBV7-9 and TRBJ1-4; D is undetermined. V lost 3 bases, J lost 5 bases, and 10 bases lay in between. The germline V gene encodes CDR1 SEHNR and CDR2 FQNEAQ (reference sequence). The CDR3 has 14 amino acids. This CDR3 is CASSFLQSNEKLFF. For the CDR3, the DNA is TGTGCCAGCAGCTTTTTACAGTCAAATGAAAAACTGTTTTTT.

The chain has TRBV28 and TRBJ2-7; the D gene is possibly TRBD1 (5 bases). The CDR3 runs to 12 residues. Deletions cut 4 bases from V and 3 bases from J, with 7 bases between. Germline V gene sequence: CDR1 MDHEN, CDR2 SYDVKM. The CDR3 protein is CASSSDNYEQYF. DNA for the CDR3: TGTGCCAGCAGTTCGGACAACTACGAGCAGTACTTC.

V and J are TRBV15 and TRBJ1-5; D unresolved. V dropped 0 bases and J dropped 8 bases, with 11 bases sitting between them. The CDR3 contains 14 residues. CDR1 and CDR2 (germline): LNHNV, YYDKDF (reference sequence). The CDR3 region has the DNA TGTGCCACCAGCAGAGACCGAGGAGAGGAGCCCCAGCATTTT. This gives the protein CATSRDRGEEPQHF.

The chain uses TRBV6-2 or TRBV6-3 and TRBJ2-1; the match to TRBD1 covers 11 bases. The CDR3 is made up of 17 amino acids. The V gene's germline CDR1 is MNHEY and CDR2 SVGEGT. The V and J ends lost 1 base and 4 bases, in that order; junction bases with no gene match: 6. The CDR3 region has the DNA TGTGCCAGCAGTTACTACGGACAGGGGGCGATGTACAATGAGCAGTTCTTC. It codes for CASSYYGQGAMYNEQFF.

The chain combines TRBV27 with TRBJ1-3, with D tentatively TRBD1 (5 bases). Trimming stripped 0 bases from V and 0 bases from J, with 12 bases between. CDR3 length: 17 residues. CDR1 and CDR2 from the germline V gene are MNHEY and SMNVEV (reference sequence). This chain's CDR3 is CASSLSRAGPSGNTIYF. CDR3 sequence (DNA): TGTGCCAGCAGTTTATCCCGGGCAGGGCCCTCTGGAAACACCATATATTTT.

The chain joins TRBV12-3 or TRBV12-4 to TRBJ1-3; no definite D call. The V end lost 3 bases, the J end lost 10 bases, and 7 bases lay between the germline ends. The CDR3 is 11 amino acids. The CDR3 region has the DNA TGTGCCAGCAGTTTGGCCCTGACCATATATTTT. This sequence encodes CASSLALTIYF.

In its sample, this clone was seen a few times. This chain links TRBV20-1 with TRBJ1-1; D not resolved. Trimming removed 3 bases from V and 0 bases from J, with 11 bases in between. The germline V gene has CDR1 DFQATT and CDR2 SNEGSKA (reference sequence). The CDR3 loop spans 14 amino acids. The CDR3 sequence: CSASNGFMNTEAFF. In DNA form, the CDR3 reads TGCAGTGCTAGTAACGGGTTCATGAACACTGAAGCTTTCTTT.

The rearrangement links TRBV18 to TRBJ1-5; D gene ambiguous. The CDR3 loop spans 14 amino acids. The germline V gene encodes CDR1 KGHSH and CDR2 LQKENI. Deletions cut 6 bases from V and 7 bases from J, with 16 bases between. CDR3 DNA: TGTGCCAGCTCGGAGGTCCTGATCGGGCAGCCCCAGCATTTT. This codes for CASSEVLIGQPQHF.

V is TRBV13 and J is TRBJ1-3, with D possibly TRBD1 on 6 matching bases. Trimming took 4 bases from V and 2 from J, leaving 12 bases between them. The CDR3 extends over 15 amino acids. In germline, CDR1 is PRHDT, CDR2 FYEKMQ (reference sequence). The CDR3 DNA sequence: TGTGCCAGCAGCTACGGGGGGGCGCCTGGAAACACCATATATTTT. Translated: CASSYGGAPGNTIYF.

This clone has just a few counts. The CDR3 loop is CASSYRPGDPSYEQYF. The CDR3, as DNA: TGTGCCAGCAGCTACCGGCCGGGGGATCCCTCCTACGAGCAGTACTTC. This chain uses TRBV5-5 with TRBJ2-7; TRBD2 is a possible D gene (6 bases). Per germline, CDR1 SGHKS and CDR2 YYEKEE (reference sequence). Deletions cut 3 bases from V and 0 bases from J, with 16 bases between. The CDR3 totals 16 residues.

The chain couples TRBV18 to TRBJ2-3, with TRBD2 matching 8 bases. Looked up from germline, CDR1 is KGHSH and CDR2 is LQKENI. Losses at the gene ends were 4 bases for V and 2 bases for J; bases not matched to a gene: 2. This CDR3 is 14 amino acids long. The CDR3, as DNA: TGTGCCAGCTCACTGACTAGCGCCACAGATACGCAGTATTTT. It is translated as CASSLTSATDTQYF. The whole variable domain, remainder taken from reference TRBV18 and TRBJ2-3, is NAGVMQNPRHLVRRRGQEARLRCSPMKGHSHVYWYRQLPEEGLKFMVYLQKENIIDESGMPKERFSAEFPKEGPSILRIQQVVRGDSAAYFCASSLTSATDTQYFGPGTRLTVL.

The chain links TRBV7-2 to TRBJ1-3, with 7 bases aligning to TRBD1. The V gene end was trimmed by 5 bases and the J gene end by 4 bases; junction bases not matched to a gene: 8. Germline V gene sequence: CDR1 SGHTA, CDR2 FQGNSA. The CDR3 is made up of 15 amino acids. The chain's CDR3 is CASSPRGMRGNTIYF. CDR3 DNA sequence: TGTGCCAGCAGCCCCAGGGGGATGCGGGGAAACACCATATATTTT. Variable domain in full (rest from reference TRBV7-2 and TRBJ1-3): GAGVSQSPSNKVTEKGKDVELRCDPISGHTALYWYRQSLGQGLEFLIYFQGNSAPDKSGLPSDRFSAERTGGSVSTLTIQRTQQEDSAVYLCASSPRGMRGNTIYFGEGSWLTVV.

The chain combines TRBV7-2 with TRBJ2-7; D gene uncertain. Germline V gene data show CDR1 as SGHTA and CDR2 as FQGNSA. V was pared by 5 bases and J by 2 bases, with 13 bases between. CDR3 length: 14 residues. Here the CDR3 reads CASSLTTYTYEQYF. DNA for the CDR3: TGTGCCAGCAGCCTAACGACATACACCTACGAGCAGTACTTC.

Points on this clone: The DNA is left out, because the CDR3 cannot be placed on it with certainty; the CDR3 is given as TCRdb lists it. The CDR3 is CASSKVGQGNTGELFF. The chain recombines TRBV21-1 with TRBJ2-2; TRBD1 is the table's D call, not checked against the DNA. TRBV21-1 is shown as a pseudogene. The CDR3 region is 16 residues in length, termini included.

The gene calls are TRBV27 and TRBJ2-3; D is possibly TRBD2 (5 bases). Trimming took off 5 bases at V and 0 bases at J, with 12 bases between the two ends. The CDR3 totals 15 residues. Germline-derived CDR1 and CDR2 are MNHEY and SMNVEV (reference sequence). CDR3 coding DNA: TGTGCCAGCAGTCTCTTGAGGGTGAGCACAGATACGCAGTATTTT. This sequence encodes CASSLLRVSTDTQYF.

The rearrangement uses TRBV3-1 (or the pseudogene TRBV3-2) and TRBJ2-3, with TRBD1 identical over 9 bases. With V trimmed by 7 bases and J by 4 bases, 6 bases remained unmatched. There are 14 residues in the CDR3. Germline V gives CDR1 LGHDT, CDR2 YNNKEL (reference sequence). The CDR3 sequence is CASKQGAVADTQYF. In DNA form, the CDR3 reads TGTGCCAGCAAACAGGGGGCGGTCGCAGATACGCAGTATTTT.